The rows below give T cell receptor beta chains drawn from one sample of a study of cytomegalovirus exposure and HLA in healthy donors. Assay used: immunoSEQ multiplex PCR; TCRdb lists only in-frame clones, some missing. In the table there are 150,000 or so clones, just under 85% of which are singletons. The specimen sequenced was PBMCs. Receptors were obtained from a woman aged 40-49 years in good health and CMV-seronegative. The CDR3 runs from the conserved cysteine through the conserved F or W. The D gene is left open where the match is weak. The size entry is marked missing in some rows and otherwise reads once, few, many or a size class.

NA,TRBD1,TRBJ1-2,TRBV7-6,CASSPGQDRYTF,TGTGCCAGCAGCCCAGGACAGGATCGCTACACCTTC
NA,TRBD2,TRBJ2-2,TRBV19,CASSIGGGRPNTGELFF,TGTGCCAGTAGTATCGGGGGGGGGCGACCGAACACCGGGGAGCTGTTTTTT
once,NA,TRBJ1-2,TRBV27,CASSLSLGGNGYTF,TGTGCCAGCAGTTTAAGTTTAGGGGGTAATGGCTACACCTTC
NA,NA,TRBJ1-1,TRBV28,CASSPTVGARQAFF,TGTGCCAGCAGCCCCACCGTAGGGGCTAGGCAAGCTTTCTTT
few,NA,TRBJ2-5,TRBV5-6,CASSLRETQYF,TGTGCCAGCAGCTTACGGGAGACCCAGTACTTC
NA,TRBD2,TRBJ2-2,TRBV4-3,CASSQDRLAGLSVTGELFF,TGCGCCAGCAGCCAAGATCGACTAGCGGGACTCTCTGTAACCGGGGAGCTGTTTTTT
NA,TRBD1,TRBJ2-7,TRBV15,CATSSPQGPSSSYEQYF,TGTGCCACCAGCTCACCACAGGGGCCCTCAAGCTCCTACGAGCAGTACTTC
few,TRBD1,TRBJ1-5,TRBV6-5,CASSSRQGGQAQHF,TGTGCCAGCAGTAGCCGACAAGGGGGCCAAGCCCAGCATTTT
NA,NA,TRBJ1-2,TRBV28,CASSLFRAGNYGYTF,TGTGCCAGCAGTTTATTCCGGGCAGGGAACTATGGCTACACCTTC
NA,NA,TRBJ1-5,TRBV28,CASSLSQGPYSNQPQHF,TGTGCCAGCAGTTTATCACAGGGCCCCTATAGCAATCAGCCCCAGCATTTT
NA,NA,TRBJ1-5,TRBV7-8,CASSLDSSNQPQHF,TGTGCCAGCAGCCTTGACAGTTCAAATCAGCCCCAGCATTTT
few,TRBD1,TRBJ1-6,TRBV6-5,CASSYRGTANSPLHF,TGTGCCAGCAGTTACCGCGGGACAGCAAATTCACCCCTCCACTTT